The 9 T cell receptor beta chains reported below all come from one sample, sequenced in a study of T cell responses to AZD1222 COVID-19 vaccine. Some clones are missing from TCRdb's copy, which holds only in-frame ones; the method was immunoSEQ multiplex PCR. The table has fewer than 55,000 clones, 83% seen once. Sequenced here: peripheral blood, sampled on day 0 of AZD1222 vaccination. The receptors originated from an adult in good health.

V gene TRBV10-2 combines with J gene TRBJ2-7, with D hard to call. V was trimmed by 8 bases and J by 4 bases, leaving 15 bases between them. Germline V gene lookup returns CDR1 WSHSY and CDR2 SAAADI. The CDR3 sequence is 13 residues long. This CDR3 reads CASLETSPYEQYF. CDR3 nucleotides: TGCGCCAGCTTGGAGACATCCCCTTACGAGCAGTACTTC.

The chain carries TRBV28 and TRBJ2-2; 9 nucleotides align to TRBD1. This CDR3 contains 19 residues. Germline V CDR1 and CDR2: MDHEN, SYDVKM. The V gene end was trimmed by 6 bases and the J gene end by 2 bases; junction bases not matched to a gene: 16. In nucleotides, the CDR3 is TGTGCCAGCAGCCGCGGGACAGGGTCGCTATTACCCAACACCGGGGAGCTGTTTTTT. Translation gives CASSRGTGSLLPNTGELFF. Complete variable domain (other parts from reference TRBV28 and TRBJ2-2): DVKVTQSSRYLVKRTGEKVFLECVQDMDHENMFWYRQDPGLGLRLIYFSYDVKMKEKGDIPEGYSVSREKKERFSLILESASTNQTSMYLCASSRGTGSLLPNTGELFFGEGSRLTVL.

This chain links TRBV7-8 with TRBJ2-1; 11 bases fit TRBD2. This CDR3 is 16 amino acids long. The germline CDR1 and CDR2 sequences are SGHVS and FQNEAQ. V gave up 5 bases and J gave up 3 bases; unmatched junction bases: 6. The CDR3 protein is CASSPTSGGHYNEQFF. The CDR3 bases are TGTGCCAGCAGCCCCACTAGCGGGGGCCACTACAATGAGCAGTTCTTC.

The chain uses TRBV5-1 and TRBJ1-4; 7 bases map to TRBD1. Looked up from germline, CDR1 is SGHRS and CDR2 is YFSETQ. The J segment lost 8 bases and the V segment lost 0 bases, leaving 1 base of the junction unmatched. The CDR3 totals 13 residues. The chain's CDR3 is CASSLGRGEKLFF. For the CDR3, the DNA is TGCGCCAGCAGCTTGGGCAGGGGGGAAAAACTGTTTTTT.

The V and J genes are TRBV11-2 and TRBJ1-2; no clear D gene. Between the trimmed V and J ends, which lost 3 bases and 1 base, there was a span of 21 bases. Germline V gene lookup returns CDR1 SGHAT and CDR2 FQNNGV. The CDR3 length is 18 residues. The CDR3 bases are TGTGCCAGCAGCTTCTCCTTTAGGGCCGCCAGAGTTAACTATGGCTACACCTTC. This sequence encodes CASSFSFRAARVNYGYTF.

This chain links TRBV5-1 with TRBJ2-5; TRBD1 agrees at 11 bases. Trimming removed 4 bases from V and 4 bases from J; junction bases left unmatched: 9. Germline V CDR1 and CDR2: SGHRS, YFSETQ. The CDR3 totals 16 residues. The CDR3 bases are TGCGCCAGCAGCGAAGGGACAGGGGGTTTCGTAGAGACCCAGTACTTC. This encodes CASSEGTGGFVETQYF.

The CDR3 is CAISEGDGNYGYTF. CDR3 coding DNA: TGTGCCATCAGTGAGGGGGACGGAAACTATGGCTACACCTTC. The chain joins TRBV10-3 to TRBJ1-2; possible D gene TRBD1, 5 bases. Germline V gives CDR1 ENHRY, CDR2 SYGVKD. V lost 2 bases, J lost 2 bases, and 9 bases lay in between. The CDR3 runs to 14 residues.

This rearrangement joins TRBV12-3 or TRBV12-4 to TRBJ1-1, with no clear D. CDR3 length: 13 amino acids. Trimming shortened V by 6 bases and J by 1 base, and 9 bases separated the two germline ends. CDR3 DNA sequence: TGTGCCAGCAGCGAAACAGCGAACACTGAAGCTTTCTTT. This codes for CASSETANTEAFF.

The rearrangement joins TRBV9 to TRBJ1-6; the D is unclear. Germline V gives CDR1 SGDLS, CDR2 YYNGEE. CDR3 length equals 15 residues. The V and J ends lost 0 bases and 7 bases respectively, with 11 bases between them. The CDR3 DNA follows: TGTGCCAGCAGCGTAGAAGTAGGTGACAATTCACCCCTCCACTTT. Encoded protein: CASSVEVGDNSPLHF.